Sequencing of this T cell receptor beta chain was carried out in a study of blood T cell repertoires in COVID-19. Turning to the study itself: Some COVID-19 samples were acute and others convalescent; all came from the United States, Italy and Spain. PBMCs, B-cell-depleted T cells, or T cells were the source of the cDNA or gDNA that made up the material.

This clone was recorded once. From germline, CDR1 is SGHNT and CDR2 YYREEE (reference sequence). The J segment lost 5 bases and the V segment lost 2 bases, leaving 9 bases of the junction unmatched. This CDR3 region has 15 residues. Original analysis: It was from reference gene primer amplification that nucleated cell counts were estimated. Using immunoSEQ multiplex PCR, the repertoire was profiled, and TCRdb retains in-frame clones only, with some absent. V and J calls and clone size are given by that table; D and trimming were obtained from the DNA. The sample yields 150,000 or so clones, approximately 86% seen once.

This sequence originates from a man aged 50 or older with active or convalescent COVID-19. The sample consisted of peripheral blood. V and J are TRBV5-4 and TRBJ2-7; 8 bases line up with TRBD1. The CDR3 DNA follows: TGTGCCAGCAGCTTCTTCCAGGGGGCCCGCGACGAGCAGTACTTC. Translation gives CASSFFQGARDEQYF. Combining the CDR3 with reference TRBV5-4 and TRBJ2-7 gives the whole variable domain ETGVTQSPTHLIKTRGQQVTLRCSSQSGHNTVSWYQQALGQGPQFIFQYYREEENGRGNFPPRFSGLQFPNYSSELNVNALELDDSALYLCASSFFQGARDEQYFGPGTRLTVT.